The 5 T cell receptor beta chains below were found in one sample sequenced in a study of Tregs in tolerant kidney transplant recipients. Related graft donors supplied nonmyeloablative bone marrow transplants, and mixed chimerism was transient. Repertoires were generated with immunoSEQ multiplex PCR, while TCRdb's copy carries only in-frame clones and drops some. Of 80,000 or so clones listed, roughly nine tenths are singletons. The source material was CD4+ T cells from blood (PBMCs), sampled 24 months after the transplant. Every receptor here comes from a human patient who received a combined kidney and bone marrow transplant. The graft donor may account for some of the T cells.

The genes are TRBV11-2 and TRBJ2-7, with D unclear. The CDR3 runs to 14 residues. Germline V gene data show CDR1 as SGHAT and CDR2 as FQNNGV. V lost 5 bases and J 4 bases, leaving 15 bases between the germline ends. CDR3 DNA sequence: TGTGCCAGCAGCCCGACTTTACACTCTTACGAGCAGTACTTC. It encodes CASSPTLHSYEQYF.

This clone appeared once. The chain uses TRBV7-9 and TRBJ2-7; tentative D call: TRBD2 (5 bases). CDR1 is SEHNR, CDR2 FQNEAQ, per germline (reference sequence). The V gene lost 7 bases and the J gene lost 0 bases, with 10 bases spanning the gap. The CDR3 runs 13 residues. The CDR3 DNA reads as TGTGCCAGCACCATCCGGGACTCCTACGAGCAGTACTTC. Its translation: CASTIRDSYEQYF.

The CDR3 sequence is CASSSPLTGLNTEAFF. DNA for the CDR3: TGTGCCAGCAGTTCTCCTTTAACAGGGCTGAACACTGAAGCTTTCTTT. V and J are TRBV14 and TRBJ1-1, with D possibly being TRBD1 (6 bases). The CDR3 totals 16 residues. Trimming cost V 6 bases and J 0 bases, with 17 bases left between them. Per the germline V gene, CDR1 is SGHDN and CDR2 is FVKESK.

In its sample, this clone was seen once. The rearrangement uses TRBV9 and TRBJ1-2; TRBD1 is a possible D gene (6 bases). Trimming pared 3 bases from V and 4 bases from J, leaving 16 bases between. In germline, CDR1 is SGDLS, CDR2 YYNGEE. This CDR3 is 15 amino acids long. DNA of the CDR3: TGTGCCAGCAGCGACCGTACAGGGTTCCGCTATGGCTACACCTTC. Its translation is CASSDRTGFRYGYTF.

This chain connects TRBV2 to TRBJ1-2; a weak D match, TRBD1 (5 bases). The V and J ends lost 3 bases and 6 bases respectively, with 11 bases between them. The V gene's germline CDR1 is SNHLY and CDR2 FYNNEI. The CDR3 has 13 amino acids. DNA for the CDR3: TGTGCCAGCAGTGACCGGGGGATCGATGGCTACACCTTC. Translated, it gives CASSDRGIDGYTF. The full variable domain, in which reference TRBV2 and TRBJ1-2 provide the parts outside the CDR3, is EPEVTQTPSHQVTQMGQEVILRCVPISNHLYFYWYRQILGQKVEFLVSFYNNEISEKSEIFDDQFSVERPDGSNFTLKIRSTKLEDSAMYFCASSDRGIDGYTFGSGTRLTVV.